This T cell receptor beta chain was observed in a study of beta chain features in type 1 diabetes. Naive, central memory, regulatory and stem cell-like memory cells within the CD4+ compartment were sorted using CD45RO/CCR7/CD25/CD127/CD95/CD27. This clone was counted a few times. Germline CDR1 is SGHRS and CDR2 is YFSETQ. The CDR3 spans 14 residues. V gave up 0 bases and J gave up 5 bases, with 8 bases separating them. Sequenced material consisted of expressed TCRB transcripts (all of the isolated RNA was reverse transcribed). Generated by immunoSEQ multiplex PCR, the TCRdb table keeps only in-frame clones and is missing some. This table holds around 500,000 clones, approximately 10% found once.

The rearrangement joins TRBV5-1 to TRBJ1-4; the D is unclear. This TCR was sampled from a woman between 18 and 30 years old in good health. The sequencing input was naive CD4+ T cells from blood. CDR3 residues: CASSLVHRNEKLFF. The DNA of the CDR3 is TGCGCCAGCAGCTTGGTTCACCGAAATGAAAAACTGTTTTTT.